What follows are 27 T cell receptor beta chains derived from one specimen sequenced in a study of CD8 T cells in Susac syndrome. An amount of RNA that ranged from roughly 0.5 to 1 ug was reverse transcribed with random hexamers. One entry per CDR3 protein, called by TCRdb with MiXCR from the immunoSEQ multiplex PCR reads. In the table there are some 200,000 distinct CDR3 sequences, 90% to 97% of which are singletons. Sequences were obtained from CD4+ T cells from PBMCs. The receptor source for this set is a human donor with Susac syndrome.

The genes are TRBV7-6 and TRBJ2-7; no definite D call. The CDR3 is 15 amino acids. The V gene lost 1 base and the J gene lost 0 bases, with 10 bases spanning the gap. The germline CDR1 and CDR2 sequences are SGHVS and FNYEAQ. This CDR3 is CASSLGSTSSYEQYF. The CDR3 bases are TGTGCCAGCAGCTTAGGCTCGACAAGCTCCTACGAGCAGTACTTC.

The V call is TRBV29-1, the J call TRBJ1-1, with D maybe TRBD1 (5 bases). The CDR3 length is 12 residues. Germline V gives CDR1 SQVTM, CDR2 ANQGSEA. With 3 bases removed from V and 7 bases from J, the gap between germline ends came to 12 bases. The CDR3 here is CSVETAALEAFF. The CDR3 DNA follows: TGCAGCGTTGAGACAGCGGCCCTTGAAGCTTTCTTT.

Worth noting for this clonotype: An end of the junction differs from the germline gene, which may be a read error. The chain carries TRBV24-1 and TRBJ2-5; weak D call: TRBD1 (6 bases). CDR1 and CDR2 from the germline V gene are KGHDR and SFDVKD. This CDR3 comprises 14 residues. The CDR3 sequence is CATSDSRHRDGRNF. The CDR3 bases are TGTGCCACCAGTGATTCACGCCACAGGGACGGTCGGAACTTC.

This clonotype has only one observation. The chain joins TRBV20-1 to TRBJ1-5, with 7 positions matching TRBD1. Germline assignment: CDR1 DFQATT and CDR2 SNEGSKA (reference sequence). V trimming: 1 base; J trimming: 5 bases; junction bases outside the gene matches: 5. This CDR3 comprises 14 residues. The CDR3 protein is CSARGQGGDQPQHF. CDR3 sequence (DNA): TGCAGTGCTAGAGGGCAGGGGGGAGATCAGCCCCAGCATTTT.

This rearrangement joins TRBV28 to TRBJ2-4; no clear D gene. V was clipped by 5 bases and J by 8 bases, with 7 bases between them. The CDR3 has 11 amino acids. Per the germline V gene, CDR1 is MDHEN and CDR2 is SYDVKM. The CDR3 sequence is CASSDEDIQYF. The CDR3, as DNA: TGTGCCAGCAGTGATGAGGACATTCAGTACTTC.

The rearrangement uses TRBV6-5 and TRBJ2-7; D not resolved. V gave up 1 base and J gave up 7 bases, with 5 bases separating them. Looked up from germline, CDR1 is MNHEY and CDR2 is SVGAGI. This CDR3 region has 11 residues. The CDR3 nucleotides are TGTGCCAGCAGTTACTTGGGTGAGCAGTACTTC. The encoded protein is CASSYLGEQYF.

This chain links TRBV30 with TRBJ1-1, with a tentative D call TRBD1 (5 bases). Trimming removed 0 bases at V and 4 bases at J, with 9 bases between. The CDR3 is made up of 13 amino acids. The germline gives CDR1 GTSNPN, CDR2 SVGIG (reference sequence). The CDR3 spells CAWSVRRGTEAFF. In DNA form, the CDR3 reads TGTGCCTGGAGTGTCCGAAGGGGCACTGAAGCTTTCTTT. Full variable domain (missing parts from reference TRBV30 and TRBJ1-1): SQTIHQWPATLVQPVGSPLSLECTVEGTSNPNLYWYRQAAGRGLQLLFYSVGIGQISSEVPQNLSASRPQDRQFILSSKKLLLSDSGFYLCAWSVRRGTEAFFGQGTRLTVV.

The CDR3: CASRWTGANTEAFF. In DNA form, the CDR3 reads TGTGCCAGCAGGTGGACAGGTGCCAACACTGAAGCTTTCTTT. The chain links TRBV2 to TRBJ1-1; 7 nucleotides align to TRBD1. CDR1 and CDR2 (germline): SNHLY, FYNNEI. This CDR3 has 14 residues. V gave up 6 bases and J gave up 2 bases; unmatched junction bases: 6.

The genes are TRBV30 and TRBJ2-2; D not certain. Germline V gene lookup returns CDR1 GTSNPN and CDR2 SVGIG (reference sequence). Trimming cost V 2 bases and J 8 bases, with 12 bases left between them. The CDR3 has 13 amino acids. CDR3 nucleotide sequence: TGTGCCTGGAGTCCGGGTGGTTGGGGGGAGCTGTTTTTT. Its translation is CAWSPGGWGELFF. Together with reference TRBV30 and TRBJ2-2, the CDR3 gives the full variable domain: SQTIHQWPATLVQPVGSPLSLECTVEGTSNPNLYWYRQAAGRGLQLLFYSVGIGQISSEVPQNLSASRPQDRQFILSSKKLLLSDSGFYLCAWSPGGWGELFFGEGSRLTVL.

The gene calls are TRBV30 and TRBJ1-6; perhaps TRBD1 as D (6 bases). The V end lost 7 bases, the J end lost 4 bases, and 17 bases lay between the germline ends. This CDR3 comprises 15 residues. In germline, CDR1 is GTSNPN, CDR2 SVGIG (reference sequence). As DNA, the CDR3 is TGTGCCTCCGGGGACACCCGTTTTTATAATTCACCCCTCCACTTT. As protein: CASGDTRFYNSPLHF.

The rearrangement uses TRBV23-1 and TRBJ2-7, with TRBD1 as a possible D gene (5 bases). TRBV23-1 is an open reading frame, and its role is uncertain. Trimming pared 6 bases from V and 0 bases from J, leaving 9 bases between. The CDR3 is 13 amino acids. In nucleotides, the CDR3 is TGCGCCAGCAGGGCCAGGGTCTCCTACGAGCAGTACTTC. This translates into CASRARVSYEQYF.

This clonotype showed up just once. V is TRBV7-3 and J is TRBJ2-1; 14 bases are shared with TRBD2. J gave up 9 bases and V 5 bases, and 6 bases lay outside the gene matches. CDR3 length equals 15 residues. Germline V gene lookup returns CDR1 SGHTA and CDR2 FQGTGA. The CDR3 DNA sequence: TGTGCCAGCAGCCACGGGACTAGCGGGGGTGGTGAGCAGTTCTTC. This encodes CASSHGTSGGGEQFF.

This sequence joins TRBV30 and TRBJ1-1, with TRBD1 matching over 8 bases. CDR3 size: 13 residues. With V trimmed by 3 bases and J by 1 base, 1 base remained unmatched. Germline V gene lookup returns CDR1 GTSNPN and CDR2 SVGIG (reference sequence). The CDR3 here is CAWRGTGNTEAFF. CDR3 in DNA: TGTGCCTGGAGAGGGACAGGGAACACTGAAGCTTTCTTT. Filled out from reference TRBV30 and TRBJ1-1, the complete variable domain reads SQTIHQWPATLVQPVGSPLSLECTVEGTSNPNLYWYRQAAGRGLQLLFYSVGIGQISSEVPQNLSASRPQDRQFILSSKKLLLSDSGFYLCAWRGTGNTEAFFGQGTRLTVV.

J is TRBJ1-2 and V is TRBV12-3 or TRBV12-4, with D hard to call. V lost 5 bases to trimming and J lost 0 bases, with 13 bases between them. The CDR3 extends over 15 amino acids. The CDR3 spells CASSPHSTTNYGYTF. The CDR3 coding sequence is TGTGCCAGCAGTCCTCACAGTACGACTAACTATGGCTACACCTTC.

The chain is built from TRBV27 and TRBJ2-1; 10 bases agree with TRBD1. J lost 10 bases, V lost 6 bases, and 3 bases had no gene match. The germline CDR1 and CDR2 sequences are MNHEY and SMNVEV (reference sequence). This CDR3 is built from 12 residues. The CDR3 here is CASRTGGGEQFF. CDR3 in DNA: TGTGCCAGCAGGACAGGGGGCGGCGAGCAGTTCTTC.

The chain links TRBV12-3 or TRBV12-4 to TRBJ1-1, with D unclear. Between the trimmed V and J ends, which lost 5 bases and 1 base, there was a span of 8 bases. CDR3 length equals 13 residues. The CDR3 reads CASSITRNTEAFF. Here the CDR3 DNA reads TGTGCCAGCAGTATTACACGGAACACTGAAGCTTTCTTT.

V gene TRBV20-1 combines with J gene TRBJ2-5; 11 bases are shared with TRBD1. V lost 3 bases and J lost 4; bases outside the gene matches: 7. The germline V gene encodes CDR1 DFQATT and CDR2 SNEGSKA (reference sequence). The CDR3 is made up of 15 amino acids. Here the CDR3 reads CSASPGTGGGETQYF. CDR3 bases: TGCAGTGCTAGTCCCGGGACAGGGGGGGGAGAGACCCAGTACTTC.

V usage is TRBV3-1 and J usage is TRBJ2-1, with 7 bases matching TRBD2. V gave up 4 bases and J gave up 7 bases; unmatched junction bases: 10. The CDR3 has 15 residues. Germline CDR1 is LGHDT and CDR2 is YNNKEL (reference sequence). The CDR3 loop reads CASSPGRFGGNEQFF. CDR3 coding DNA: TGTGCCAGCAGCCCGGGACGCTTCGGGGGGAATGAGCAGTTCTTC.

The chain links TRBV14 to TRBJ2-5; 7 positions agree with TRBD1. The germline V gene has CDR1 SGHDN and CDR2 FVKESK. The V segment lost 4 bases and the J segment 2 bases; nucleotides outside the gene matches: 7. The CDR3 covers 15 residues. CDR3 sequence (DNA): TGTGCCAGCAGCCGACTGGGGACAGCTCAAGAGACCCAGTACTTC. It is translated as CASSRLGTAQETQYF.

The chain couples TRBV27 to TRBJ2-7, with D unresolved. From germline, CDR1 is MNHEY and CDR2 SMNVEV (reference sequence). Trimming removed 2 bases at V and 0 bases at J, with 11 bases between. This CDR3 has 15 amino acids. DNA for the CDR3: TGTGCCAGCAGTTTAGGTATAGAGACCTCCTACGAGCAGTACTTC. Its protein is CASSLGIETSYEQYF.

The chain carries TRBV12-3 or TRBV12-4 and TRBJ2-7; D possibly uses TRBD1 or TRBD2 (5 bases each). This CDR3 is built from 14 residues. The V end was cut by 5 bases, the J end by 6 bases, with 17 bases between. The CDR3: CASSAGTPSREQYF. The CDR3 nucleotides are TGTGCCAGCAGTGCAGGGACCCCATCCCGCGAGCAGTACTTC.

The chain recombines TRBV29-1 with TRBJ2-3, with a tentative D call TRBD1 (6 bases). Per the germline V gene, CDR1 is SQVTM and CDR2 is ANQGSEA. With 4 bases removed from V and 0 bases from J, the gap between germline ends came to 11 bases. The CDR3 is 14 residues long. The CDR3: CSVGTVASTDTQYF. In DNA form, the CDR3 reads TGCAGCGTTGGGACAGTGGCTAGCACAGATACGCAGTATTTT.

The chain links TRBV25-1 to TRBJ1-4; 7 bases agree with TRBD1. CDR3 length: 14 residues. Unmatched junction bases numbered 5, after V lost 6 bases and J lost 4 bases. Per the germline V gene, CDR1 is MGHDK and CDR2 is SYGVNS. The CDR3 DNA follows: TGTGCCAGCAGCTCTGGACAGGATAATGAAAAACTGTTTTTT. The encoded protein is CASSSGQDNEKLFF. Complete variable domain (other parts from reference TRBV25-1 and TRBJ1-4): EADIYQTPRYLVIGTGKKITLECSQTMGHDKMYWYQQDPGMELHLIHYSYGVNSTEKGDLSSESTVSRIRTEHFPLTLESARPSHTSQYLCASSSGQDNEKLFFGSGTQLSVL.

This chain uses TRBV27 with TRBJ2-1, with 7 bases matching TRBD1. Looked up from germline, CDR1 is MNHEY and CDR2 is SMNVEV (reference sequence). The V and J ends lost 5 bases and 5 bases, in that order; junction bases with no gene match: 6. The CDR3 contains 14 residues. CDR3 nucleotides: TGTGCCAGCAGTAAGGACAGGATTGACAATGAGCAGTTCTTC. This codes for CASSKDRIDNEQFF.

V is TRBV12-3 or TRBV12-4 and J is TRBJ1-2; 7 nucleotides line up with TRBD1. The junction had 5 bases not matched to a gene; V was cut back by 6 bases and J by 4 bases. The CDR3 is 13 residues long. In DNA, the CDR3 is TGTGCCAGCAGCCAGGGGGTTATCTATGGCTACACCTTC. This codes for CASSQGVIYGYTF.

The rearrangement uses TRBV15 and TRBJ2-5, with a weak D call TRBD1 (5 bases). V lost 1 base, J lost 5 bases, and 8 bases lay in between. CDR1 is LNHNV and CDR2 is YYDKDF in the germline V gene (reference sequence). The CDR3 has 13 residues. CDR3 in DNA: TGTGCCACCAGCAGAGTTCCAGGGGAGACCCAGTACTTC. Residues: CATSRVPGETQYF.

The sample holds one count of this clonotype. J is TRBJ2-5 and V is TRBV20-1, with D perhaps matching TRBD2 (6 bases). CDR1 is DFQATT and CDR2 is SNEGSKA in the germline V gene (reference sequence). Trimming cost V 6 bases and J 0 bases, with 14 bases left between them. The CDR3 contains 14 residues. The CDR3 loop is CSAAPGSYQETQYF. The CDR3 DNA is TGCAGTGCCGCGCCCGGGAGTTACCAAGAGACCCAGTACTTC.